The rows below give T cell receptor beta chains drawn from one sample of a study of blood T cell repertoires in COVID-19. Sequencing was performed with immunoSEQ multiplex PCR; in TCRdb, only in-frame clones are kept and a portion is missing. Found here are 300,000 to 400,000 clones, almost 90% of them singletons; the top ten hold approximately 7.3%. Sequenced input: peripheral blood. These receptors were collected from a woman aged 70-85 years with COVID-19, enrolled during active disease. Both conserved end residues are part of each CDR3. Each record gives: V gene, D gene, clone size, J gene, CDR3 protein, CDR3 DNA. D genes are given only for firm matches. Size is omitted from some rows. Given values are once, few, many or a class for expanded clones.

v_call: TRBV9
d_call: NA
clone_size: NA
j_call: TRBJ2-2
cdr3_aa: CASSVESRLAWTGELFF
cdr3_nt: TGTGCCAGCAGCGTAGAGTCTCGGCTAGCTTGGACCGGGGAGCTGTTTTTT

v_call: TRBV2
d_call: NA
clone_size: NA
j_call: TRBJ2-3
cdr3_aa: CASSENAGALSAQYF
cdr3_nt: TGTGCCAGCAGCGAAAACGCGGGGGCCTTGAGCGCGCAGTATTTT

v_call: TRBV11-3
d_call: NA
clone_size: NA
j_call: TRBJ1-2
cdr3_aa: CASSLDSGYGYTF
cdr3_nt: TGTGCCAGCAGCTTAGATTCGGGTTATGGCTACACCTTC

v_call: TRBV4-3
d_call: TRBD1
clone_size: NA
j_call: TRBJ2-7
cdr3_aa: CASGSTGHEQYF
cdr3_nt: TGCGCCAGCGGGTCGACAGGGCACGAGCAGTACTTC

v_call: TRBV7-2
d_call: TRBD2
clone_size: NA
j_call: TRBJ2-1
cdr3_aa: CASSFKGASGGYYNEQFF
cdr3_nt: TGTGCCAGCAGCTTTAAGGGAGCTAGCGGGGGATACTACAATGAGCAGTTCTTC

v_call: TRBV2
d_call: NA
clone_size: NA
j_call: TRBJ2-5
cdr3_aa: CASRAGIQETQYF
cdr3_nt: TGTGCCAGCAGGGCCGGGATACAAGAGACCCAGTACTTC

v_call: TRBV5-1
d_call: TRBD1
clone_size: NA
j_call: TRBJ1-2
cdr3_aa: CASSLGKGGRDGYTF
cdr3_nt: TGCGCCAGCAGCTTGGGGAAAGGGGGCCGGGATGGCTACACCTTC

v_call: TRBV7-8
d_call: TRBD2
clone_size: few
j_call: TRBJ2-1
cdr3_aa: CASSPGLASYNEQFF
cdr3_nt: TGTGCCAGCAGCCCCGGACTAGCGAGCTACAATGAGCAGTTCTTC

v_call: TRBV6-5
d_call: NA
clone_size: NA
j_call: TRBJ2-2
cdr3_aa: CASSRDTGELFF
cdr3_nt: TGTGCCAGCAGTCGGGACACCGGGGAGCTGTTTTTT

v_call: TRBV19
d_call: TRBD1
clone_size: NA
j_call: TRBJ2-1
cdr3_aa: CASSRPGQGYNEQFF
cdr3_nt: TGTGCCAGTAGTAGACCGGGACAGGGGTACAATGAGCAGTTCTTC

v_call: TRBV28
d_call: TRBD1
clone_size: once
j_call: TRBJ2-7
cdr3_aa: CASSPSDRAGYEQYF
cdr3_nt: TGTGCCAGCAGTCCCTCGGACAGGGCTGGCTACGAGCAGTACTTC